The clone carrying this TCR beta chain was counted a single time. Its antigen is currently unknown. Time point described: week 23, last vaccination. What each vaccine dose contained was 300 ug of mutant IDH1 20-mer peptide, accompanied by topical imiquimod. CDR3 length: 13 amino acids. Germline V CDR1 and CDR2: SGDLS, YYNGEE. Between the trimmed V and J ends, which lost 4 bases and 7 bases, there was a span of 14 bases. TCRdb's table, derived via immunoSEQ multiplex PCR, lists solely in-frame clones and lacks some. Here the sample spans about 29,000 clones, over 80% being singletons. These data belong to a study of a mutant IDH1 vaccine in newly diagnosed glioma.

The TCR sequence derives from a young woman with glioma. This chain uses TRBV9 with TRBJ1-1; D is unclear. The input for sequencing was PBMCs, taken from a glioma patient whose treatment included an IDH1 peptide vaccine. The CDR3 sequence: CASSPPVKGEAFF. CDR3 nucleotides: TGTGCCAGCAGCCCCCCCGTTAAGGGTGAAGCTTTCTTT.